This T cell receptor beta chain was sequenced during a study of blood T cells in healthy people across ages. For the study at large: The capture of about one barcoded beta molecule per two T cells was achieved by template switching. Notes on the study in general: Aged donors had fewer naive CD4+ cells and lower diversity than long-lived donors. The unknown donor CMV status may have confounded expanded clonotype changes.

This clonotype has only a few counts. The antigen is unknown. The authors ran a second PCR of about 7 to 11 cycles using a sample-barcoded 5' primer and a J-beta primer mix. TCRdb recomputed calls from the 5' RACE reads with MiXCR, one row per CDR3 protein. The top ten hold 7.7% of the sample, which has some 1.7 million distinct CDR3 sequences, over 25% seen once. The individuals who served as donors were healthy Caucasians living in Russia, aged roughly 6 to 100. Germline V lookup: CDR1 SGHDN, CDR2 FVKESK. This CDR3 is built from 17 residues. The V gene end was trimmed by 3 bases and the J gene end by 3 bases; junction bases not matched to a gene: 10.

The clonotype originates from a woman in her thirties in good health. The sequenced sample consisted of blood. The chain combines TRBV14 with TRBJ2-3, with 9 bases identical to TRBD1. The CDR3 DNA reads TGTGCCAGCAGCCAGGCCCGGACAGGGGATTTAACAGATACGCAGTATTTT. Residues: CASSQARTGDLTDTQYF.